Sequencing of this T cell receptor beta chain was carried out in a study of naive and memory T cell subsets. The J segment lost 15 bases and the V segment lost 2 bases, leaving 22 bases of the junction unmatched. Germline CDR1 and CDR2: LNHDA and SQIVND (reference sequence). The CDR3 has 18 amino acids. Four subsets defined by CD45RA and CD27 were sorted after CD3, CD4, CD8 and live/dead staining. An equimolar mix of two oligonucleotides served as the beta constant-region primer for TRBC1 and TRBC2. Nested alpha and beta constant-region primers with the SP2 primer drove four PCR rounds on ligated cDNA. Ligation attached a single-stranded oligonucleotide with a 12-nucleotide UMI and the SP2 primer to the cDNA 3' end. TCRdb re-called the UMI-ligation and nested PCR reads with MiXCR, one entry per CDR3 protein. The sample contains 100,000 to 150,000 distinct CDR3 sequences, around a third of which appear only once.

This receptor was taken from a human donor in good health. The sample taken for sequencing was central memory CD4+ T cells from blood. V usage is TRBV19 and J usage is TRBJ2-1; 10 bases match TRBD2. CDR3 loop: CASSIKNYGLASGGALFF. The CDR3 DNA sequence: TGTGCCAGTAGTATAAAAAACTACGGTTTGGCTAGCGGGGGCGCTTTGTTCTTC.